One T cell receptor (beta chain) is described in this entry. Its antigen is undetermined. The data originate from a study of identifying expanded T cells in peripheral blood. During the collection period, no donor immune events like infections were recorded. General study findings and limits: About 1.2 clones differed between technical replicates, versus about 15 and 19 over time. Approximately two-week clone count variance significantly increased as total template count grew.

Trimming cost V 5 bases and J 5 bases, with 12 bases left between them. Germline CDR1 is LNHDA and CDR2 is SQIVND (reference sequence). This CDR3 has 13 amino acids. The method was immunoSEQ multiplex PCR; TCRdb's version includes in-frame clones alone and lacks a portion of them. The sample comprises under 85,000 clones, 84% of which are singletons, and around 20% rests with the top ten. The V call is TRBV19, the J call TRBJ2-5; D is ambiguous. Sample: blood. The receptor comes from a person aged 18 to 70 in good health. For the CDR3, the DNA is TGTGCCAGTAGTGAGGTGTCCGGGGAGACCCAGTACTTC. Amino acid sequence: CASSEVSGETQYF. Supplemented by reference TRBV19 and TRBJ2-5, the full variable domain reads DGGITQSPKYLFRKEGQNVTLSCEQNLNHDAMYWYRQDPGQGLRLIYYSQIVNDFQKGDIAEGYSVSREKKESFPLTVTSAQKNPTAFYLCASSEVSGETQYFGPGTRLLVL.